One and the same sample provided the 8 T cell receptor beta chains below, sequenced in a study of post-analysis software for immune sequencing data. General study results and limits: TRBV5-6, TRBV5-1 and TRBV20-1 were among roughly five TRBV segments more frequent in patients than controls.

Their antigens remain unidentified. Presence of unique molecular identifiers characterized the TCR beta cDNA libraries. Each CDR3 protein is one row after TCRdb ran MiXCR on the PCR reads. Of hundreds of thousands of distinct CDR3 sequences in the sample, 53% were seen once. Sequenced sample: blood. All receptors derive from a girl under 18 with multiple sclerosis.

This clonotype turned up a few times. The gene calls are TRBV2 and TRBJ2-7; perhaps TRBD1 as D (5 bases). Germline-derived CDR1 and CDR2 are SNHLY and FYNNEI. Trimming removed 4 bases at V and 5 bases at J, with 15 bases between. This CDR3 has 14 amino acids. The CDR3, as DNA: TGTGCCAGCAGTGGGGGCGACGTGTCTAACGAGCAGTACTTC. It yields the protein CASSGGDVSNEQYF.

V and J are TRBV30 and TRBJ1-2; possible D gene TRBD1, 5 bases. CDR1 and CDR2 from the germline V gene are GTSNPN and SVGIG (reference sequence). Trimming cost V 0 bases and J 6 bases, with 8 bases left between them. The CDR3 runs to 12 residues. This CDR3 reads CAWSVQGDGYTF. CDR3 in DNA: TGTGCCTGGAGTGTACAAGGGGATGGCTACACCTTC.

This clonotype has just a few counts. CDR3 DNA sequence: TGTGCCAGCAGTCCAAGTGGACAGGGCAGCGGGGAGACCCAGTACTTC. This gives the protein CASSPSGQGSGETQYF. This chain joins TRBV12-3 or TRBV12-4 and TRBJ2-7; 8 nucleotides agree with TRBD1. Judging by the DNA end, TRBJ2-5 fits better; the J call may be wrong. This CDR3 comprises 16 residues.

The table lists this clonotype with a few counts. The chain recombines TRBV20-1 with TRBJ2-1; the D gene could be TRBD1 or TRBD2 (5 bases each). Germline-derived CDR1 and CDR2 are DFQATT and SNEGSKA (reference sequence). Trimming stripped 0 bases from V and 8 bases from J, with 17 bases between. The CDR3 is 15 amino acids. The CDR3 sequence: CSARDLTGTPHEQFF. CDR3 in DNA: TGCAGTGCTAGAGATCTAACCGGGACCCCCCATGAGCAGTTCTTC.

The rearrangement links TRBV20-1 to TRBJ2-5, with 12 bases lining up with TRBD2. There are 13 residues in the CDR3. CDR1 is DFQATT and CDR2 is SNEGSKA in the germline V gene (reference sequence). The ends lost 6 bases at V and 5 bases at J; junction bases unmatched: 4. CDR3 loop: CSALAGGLETQYF. The CDR3 region has the DNA TGCAGTGCCCTAGCGGGGGGGCTGGAGACCCAGTACTTC.

This clonotype has a handful of counts. This chain uses TRBV27 with TRBJ2-5; no clear D. The CDR3 runs 16 residues. The V gene lost 0 bases and the J gene lost 12 bases, with 23 bases spanning the gap. Germline values: CDR1 MNHEY, CDR2 SMNVEV (reference sequence). CDR3 sequence (DNA): TGTGCCAGCAGTTTATCGCGTCCTCGTCAGTCCGGAAGAAAGTACTTC. Protein sequence: CASSLSRPRQSGRKYF.

This clonotype was detected a few times. The chain links TRBV20-1 to TRBJ2-1; no clear D gene. The V end was cut by 3 bases, the J end by 10 bases, with 10 bases between. There are 11 residues in the CDR3. Per the germline V gene, CDR1 is DFQATT and CDR2 is SNEGSKA (reference sequence). The DNA of the CDR3 is TGCAGTGCTAGTAGGTCCAAGGAGCAGTTCTTC. This gives the protein CSASRSKEQFF.

The chain carries TRBV3-1 and TRBJ2-5; a possible D gene is TRBD2 (5 bases). This CDR3 has 17 residues. Germline values: CDR1 LGHDT, CDR2 YNNKEL (reference sequence). Between the trimmed V and J ends, which lost 0 bases and 0 bases, there was a span of 14 bases. The CDR3 DNA is TGTGCCAGCAGCCAAGATGTGCGGAGGATGTACCAAGAGACCCAGTACTTC. As protein: CASSQDVRRMYQETQYF.